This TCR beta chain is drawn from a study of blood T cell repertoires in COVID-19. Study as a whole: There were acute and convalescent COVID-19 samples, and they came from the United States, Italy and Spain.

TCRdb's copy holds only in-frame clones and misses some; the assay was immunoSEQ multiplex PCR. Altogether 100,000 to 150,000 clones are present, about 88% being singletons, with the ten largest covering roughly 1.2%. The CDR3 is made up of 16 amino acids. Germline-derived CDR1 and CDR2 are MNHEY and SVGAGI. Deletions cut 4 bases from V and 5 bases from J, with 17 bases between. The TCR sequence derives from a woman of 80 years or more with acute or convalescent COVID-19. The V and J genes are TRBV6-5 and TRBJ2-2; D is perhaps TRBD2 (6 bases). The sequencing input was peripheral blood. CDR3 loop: CASSSHRDSGTGELFF. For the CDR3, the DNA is TGTGCCAGCAGTTCCCATAGGGACTCTGGTACCGGGGAGCTGTTTTTT.